The 14 T cell receptor beta chains below come from one sample, sequenced in a study of CXCR3-negative and CXCR3-positive naive CD8 T cells. Study-level points and caveats: Naive cells with CXCR3 showed TRB CDR3s that were more hydrophobic than those in CXCR3-negative naive cells.

The authors made the TRB cDNA libraries by 5' RACE using UMI labels. No DNA is given; TCRdb re-called the 5' RACE reads and lists each CDR3 protein once. The repertoire table contains roughly 110,000 distinct CDR3 sequences. The antigens of these receptors remain unknown. Source material: naive CXCR3+ CD8+ T cells from blood. Specified subset: CD45RO-CCR7+CD27+CD95- naive CD8+ T cells expressing CXCR3 (TNR3+). The origin of the receptors is a human donor in good health. Some clones in this sample may be carry-over from other donors' samples.

V and J are TRBV10-2 and TRBJ2-2. CDR1 is WSHSY, CDR2 SAAADI, per germline. The CDR3 length is 15 residues. The CDR3 protein is CASSEDSLNTGELFF.

The rearrangement joins TRBV7-8 to TRBJ1-1; without DNA, the TCRdb call of TRBD1 cannot be checked. The CDR3 runs 14 residues. Germline assignment: CDR1 SGHVS and CDR2 FQNEAQ. The CDR3 protein is CASNPTGGNTEAFF.

The chain recombines TRBV28 with TRBJ2-5; TCRdb's D gene call, TRBD2, goes unchecked for lack of DNA. Germline CDR1 MDHEN, CDR2 SYDVKM. The CDR3 is 15 amino acids. The CDR3 sequence is CASRRSGDNQETQYF.

CDR3 sequence: CASSFGSPGANTEAFF. The chain links TRBV5-6 to TRBJ1-1. Germline V CDR1 and CDR2: SGHDT, YYEEEE. The CDR3 covers 16 residues. The variable domain in full, completed from reference TRBV5-6 and TRBJ1-1, reads DAGVTQSPTHLIKTRGQQVTLRCSPKSGHDTVSWYQQALGQGPQFIFQYYEEEERQRGNFPDRFSGHQFPNYSSELNVNALLLGDSALYLCASSFGSPGANTEAFFGQGTRLTVV.

This chain links TRBV4-1 with TRBJ2-5. Germline assignment: CDR1 MGHRA and CDR2 YSYEKL. CDR3 length equals 14 residues. The CDR3 spells CASSQGQRVETQYF.

This chain joins TRBV24-1 and TRBJ2-1; there is no DNA to check the TCRdb D call of TRBD2. Per the germline V gene, CDR1 is KGHDR and CDR2 is SFDVKD. This CDR3 is built from 16 residues. The CDR3 sequence is CATSDLAGLGGNEQFF.

V gene TRBV29-1 combines with J gene TRBJ2-7; the TCRdb D gene call, TRBD2, has no DNA to confirm it. The CDR3 length is 13 residues. CDR1 is SQVTM and CDR2 is ANQGSEA in the germline V gene. Here the CDR3 reads CSVVRLADYEQYF.

The chain is built from TRBV27 and TRBJ2-7; TCRdb indicates TRBD2, and absent DNA this call remains unverified. Germline loops: CDR1 MNHEY, CDR2 SMNVEV (reference sequence). The CDR3 contains 15 residues. The CDR3 loop reads CASSISTSGSVEQYF.

The chain uses TRBV29-1 and TRBJ2-7; lacking DNA, the TRBD1 call made by TCRdb goes unchecked. Germline CDR1 SQVTM, CDR2 ANQGSEA. The CDR3 contains 13 residues. The CDR3 sequence: CSADSVPGDEQYF.

This sequence joins TRBV27 and TRBJ1-4; absent DNA, TCRdb's TRBD1 call cannot be checked. Germline V gives CDR1 MNHEY, CDR2 SMNVEV (reference sequence). The CDR3 sequence is 14 residues long. The CDR3 region is CASSPGTRAEKLFF.

The chain combines TRBV12-3 or TRBV12-4 with TRBJ2-1; the D call of TRBD1 rests on TCRdb alone, since no DNA is present to check it. The CDR3 has 13 amino acids. Here the CDR3 reads CASSLGTVNEQFF.

The V call is TRBV7-8, the J call TRBJ2-5; the D call of TRBD1 rests on TCRdb alone, since no DNA is present to check it. In germline, CDR1 is SGHVS, CDR2 FQNEAQ. The CDR3 sequence is 15 residues long. The CDR3 is CASSPERDKEETQYF.

This rearrangement joins TRBV4-3 to TRBJ2-1; TCRdb names TRBD2, which stays unverified in the absence of DNA. The CDR3 runs 17 residues. Germline-derived CDR1 and CDR2 are LGHNA and YSLEER. CDR3 in amino acids: CASSQVLADPMGNEQFF.

This sequence joins TRBV12-3 or TRBV12-4 and TRBJ2-7; the D call of TRBD2 rests on TCRdb alone, since no DNA is present to check it. The CDR3 totals 15 residues. The CDR3 region is CASSTTSGVFDEQYF.